The entry below describes one T cell receptor beta chain. Its specificity is not known. This sample is part of a study of graft-versus-host responses after intestinal transplantation. The assay was immunoSEQ multiplex PCR, and TCRdb's table has in-frame clones only and misses some. This table has 50,000 to 75,000 clones, 94% appearing once. Study conclusions and caveats: Maximum circulating GvH clone levels tracked with early post-transplant HvG decreases.

The V gene lost 0 bases and the J gene lost 4 bases, with 16 bases spanning the gap. Germline V gene sequence: CDR1 MNHEY, CDR2 SVGAGI. The CDR3 length is 16 residues. This receptor was identified in a human donor who was the organ donor for an intestinal transplant. The sequencing here drew on unstimulated CD4+ T cells sorted from spleen or lymph node cells, taken before transplant. V usage is TRBV6-5 and J usage is TRBJ2-7, with D perhaps matching TRBD2 (5 bases). The CDR3 loop reads CASSYSTPGSLYEQYF. CDR3 DNA: TGTGCCAGCAGTTACTCGACGCCGGGATCCCTTTACGAGCAGTACTTC.